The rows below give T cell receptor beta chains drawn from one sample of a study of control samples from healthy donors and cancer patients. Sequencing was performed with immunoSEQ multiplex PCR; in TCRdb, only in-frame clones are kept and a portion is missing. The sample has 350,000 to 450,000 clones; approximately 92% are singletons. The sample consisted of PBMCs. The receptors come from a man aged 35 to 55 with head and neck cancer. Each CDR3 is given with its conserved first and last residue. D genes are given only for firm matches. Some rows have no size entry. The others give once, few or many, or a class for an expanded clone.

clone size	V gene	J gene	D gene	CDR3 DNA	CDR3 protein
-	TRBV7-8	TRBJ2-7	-	TGTGCCAGCAGCCCCGCCGGAGGGGCGGACGAGCAGTACTTC	CASSPAGGADEQYF
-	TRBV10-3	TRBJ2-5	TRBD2	TGTGCCATCAGTCAAGCGGGGTACCAAGAGACCCAGTACTTC	CAISQAGYQETQYF
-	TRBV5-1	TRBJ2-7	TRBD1	TGCGCCAGCAGCATAATGGACAGGGCTAACTCCTACGAGCAGTACTTC	CASSIMDRANSYEQYF
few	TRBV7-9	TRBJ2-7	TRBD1	TGTGCCAGCAGCCTAGCAGGGGGCGAGCAGTACTTC	CASSLAGGEQYF
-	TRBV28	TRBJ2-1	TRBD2	TGTGCCAGCACTCGACTAGCGGGTTACAATGAGCAGTTCTTC	CASTRLAGYNEQFF
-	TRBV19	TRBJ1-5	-	TGTGCCAGTAGGAACACTCGCAATCAGCCCCAGCATTTT	CASRNTRNQPQHF
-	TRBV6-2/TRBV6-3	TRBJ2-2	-	TGTGCCAGCAGTTACGGACAGAGCAACACCGGGGAGCTGTTTTTT	CASSYGQSNTGELFF
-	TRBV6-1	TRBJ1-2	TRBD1	TGTGCCAGCAGCCGACAGGGAAACTATGGCTACACCTTC	CASSRQGNYGYTF
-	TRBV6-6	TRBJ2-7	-	TGTGCCAGCAGTCAATGGGACTTCTGGGGCGAGCAGTACTTC	CASSQWDFWGEQYF
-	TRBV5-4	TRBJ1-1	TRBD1	TGTGCCAGCAGCTCCGGATTTGTGGGACAGGGGAACACTGAAGCTTTCTTT	CASSSGFVGQGNTEAFF
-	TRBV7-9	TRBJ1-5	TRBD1	TGTGCCAGCAATACCGACAGGGGCAATCAGCCCCAGCATTTT	CASNTDRGNQPQHF
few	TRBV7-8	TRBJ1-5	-	TGTGCCAGCAGCTTTGGGCCCAATCAGCCCCAGCATTTT	CASSFGPNQPQHF
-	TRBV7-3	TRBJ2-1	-	TGTGCCAGCAGCTCGGTGATGGGTTACAATGAGCAGTTCTTC	CASSSVMGYNEQFF
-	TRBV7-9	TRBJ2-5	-	TGTGCCAGCACCCAAGGTCGGCAGGGTAACCAAGAGACCCAGTACTTC	CASTQGRQGNQETQYF
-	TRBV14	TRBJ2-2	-	TGTGCCAGCAGCCTGGAACTAGCCATCCCCGGGGAGCTGTTTTTT	CASSLELAIPGELFF
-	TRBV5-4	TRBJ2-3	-	TGTGCCAGCAGCCTACGACTAGAAGTTGAGTATTTT	CASSLRLEVEYF
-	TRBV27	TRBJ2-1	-	TGTGCCATCTTCCTGGGAGGGGGCGGCCGGGGCTACAATGAGCAGTTCTTC	CAIFLGGGGRGYNEQFF
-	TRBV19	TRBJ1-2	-	TGTGCCAGTAGTAAGGCCGGCTATGGCTACACCTTC	CASSKAGYGYTF
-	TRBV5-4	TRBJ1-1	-	TGTGCCAGCAGCCCCCAACCGGGAGACGGAGCTTTCTTT	CASSPQPGDGAFF
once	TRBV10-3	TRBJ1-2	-	TGTGCCATCAGTGAGTCGTGGGGGAGTACGACCTATGGCTACACCTTC	CAISESWGSTTYGYTF
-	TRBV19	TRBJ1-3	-	TGTGCCAGTCCAGGGTTCTCTGGAAACACCATATATTTT	CASPGFSGNTIYF
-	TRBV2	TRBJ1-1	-	TGTGCCAGCAGTGAAGAAAATCAGGGGCGCGGTAATGAAGCTTTCTTT	CASSEENQGRGNEAFF
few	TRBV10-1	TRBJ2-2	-	TGCGCCAGCAGTGTCGCATTCGGGGAGCTGTTTTTT	CASSVAFGELFF
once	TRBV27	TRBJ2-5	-	TGTGCCAGCAGTCTAGGGACCGGAGAGACCCAGTACTTC	CASSLGTGETQYF
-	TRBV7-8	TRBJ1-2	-	TGTGCCAGCACCGTACTACTTAACTATGGCTACACCTTC	CASTVLLNYGYTF
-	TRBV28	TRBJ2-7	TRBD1	TGTGCCAGCAGTTTACCCGGACAGGGAAATACCTACGAGCAGTACTTC	CASSLPGQGNTYEQYF
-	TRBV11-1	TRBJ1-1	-	TGTGCCAGCACGGGGGCAGGCGGTCCCCCTGAAGCTTTCTTT	CASTGAGGPPEAFF
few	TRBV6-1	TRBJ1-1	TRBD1	TGTGCCAGCAGTGGTCATTATATACAGGGGGGCACTGAAGCTTTCTTT	CASSGHYIQGGTEAFF
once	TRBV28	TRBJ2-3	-	TGTGCCAGCAGTTCCTCGAGGAGCTTGGATACGCAGTATTTT	CASSSSRSLDTQYF
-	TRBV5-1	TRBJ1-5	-	TGCGCCAGCAGCCCGGCGGGGGTGGGCTCTCAGCCCCAGCATTTT	CASSPAGVGSQPQHF
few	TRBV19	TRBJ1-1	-	TGTGCCAGTAGTACGGGGGGCGGCTTGAACACTGAAGCTTTCTTT	CASSTGGGLNTEAFF
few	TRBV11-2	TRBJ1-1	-	TGTGCCAGCAGCTCGCAACAGACAACTGAAGCTTTCTTT	CASSSQQTTEAFF
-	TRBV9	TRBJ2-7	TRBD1	TGTGCCAGCAGCCCTGAGGACAGGGTTGGGGAGCAGTACTTC	CASSPEDRVGEQYF
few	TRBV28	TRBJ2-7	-	TGTGCCAGCAGCCAATCGGGACTCAACTACGAGCAGTACTTC	CASSQSGLNYEQYF